These 18 T cell receptor beta chains were all obtained from the same sample, sequenced in a study of naive and memory T cell subsets. The beta constant-region primer was an equimolar mix of two oligonucleotides covering TRBC1 and TRBC2. Ligated cDNA was amplified by four rounds of PCR with nested alpha and beta constant-region primers and SP2. MiXCR, run by TCRdb on the UMI-ligation and nested PCR reads, gives a single entry per CDR3 protein. The sample comprises 95,000 to 150,000 distinct CDR3 sequences, 35% to 40% of which are singletons, and approximately 0.9% rests with the top ten. Sequenced input: central memory CD4+ T cells from blood. These receptors were obtained from a human donor in good health.

This clonotype was recorded a few times. The rearrangement links TRBV18 to TRBJ2-7, with D perhaps matching TRBD1 or TRBD2 (5 bases each). Germline lookup yields CDR1 KGHSH and CDR2 LQKENI. V was pared by 1 base and J by 6 bases, with 10 bases between. The CDR3 contains 13 residues. The CDR3 coding sequence is TGTGCCAGCTCACCACGGGGGAATAGCGAGCAGTACTTC. Protein: CASSPRGNSEQYF.

V and J are TRBV14 and TRBJ1-6; 8 bases map to TRBD1. Germline V lookup: CDR1 SGHDN, CDR2 FVKESK. This CDR3 is built from 15 residues. The V gene end was trimmed by 3 bases and the J gene end by 7 bases; junction bases not matched to a gene: 5. As DNA, the CDR3 is TGTGCCAGCAGCCAGATAGGACAGGGAAATTCACCCCTCCACTTT. Amino acids: CASSQIGQGNSPLHF.

The genes are TRBV6-1 and TRBJ1-6, with D perhaps TRBD1 (5 bases). V was cut by 7 bases and J by 10 bases, with 20 bases left in between. The CDR3 contains 15 residues. Germline V gene lookup returns CDR1 MNHNS and CDR2 SASEGT. The CDR3 loop is CASTTYGQGTSPLHF. The DNA for the CDR3 is TGTGCCAGCACCACTTACGGGCAGGGAACATCACCCCTCCACTTT.

V usage is TRBV28 and J usage is TRBJ2-7; TRBD1 agrees at 7 bases. CDR1 MDHEN and CDR2 SYDVKM come from the germline V gene. The CDR3 runs 12 residues. J was trimmed by 4 bases and V by 7 bases; bases with no gene match: 4. The chain's CDR3 is CASTMTGYEQYF. In DNA, the CDR3 is TGTGCCAGCACTATGACAGGGTACGAGCAGTACTTC.

The V call is TRBV7-2, the J call TRBJ1-6; weak D call: TRBD1 (5 bases). The CDR3 runs 15 residues. Trimming took 1 base from V and 8 from J, leaving 12 bases between them. The germline CDR1 and CDR2 sequences are SGHTA and FQGNSA. The chain's CDR3 is CASSLDGAVDSPLHF. The CDR3 bases are TGTGCCAGCAGCTTAGATGGGGCAGTGGATTCACCCCTCCACTTT.

The gene calls are TRBV5-6 and TRBJ2-5; D call uncertain. The V gene lost 1 base and the J gene lost 3 bases, with 13 bases spanning the gap. The CDR3 loop spans 15 amino acids. Germline V gene data show CDR1 as SGHDT and CDR2 as YYEEEE. For the CDR3, the DNA is TGTGCCAGCAGCTTGCGAGTTCCGTGGGAAGAGACCCAGTACTTC. Translation gives CASSLRVPWEETQYF. The whole variable domain, filled in from reference TRBV5-6 and TRBJ2-5, reads DAGVTQSPTHLIKTRGQQVTLRCSPKSGHDTVSWYQQALGQGPQFIFQYYEEEERQRGNFPDRFSGHQFPNYSSELNVNALLLGDSALYLCASSLRVPWEETQYFGPGTRLLVL.

This chain uses TRBV20-1 with TRBJ2-3; D might be TRBD1 (5 bases). Germline-derived CDR1 and CDR2 are DFQATT and SNEGSKA (reference sequence). Trimming removed 5 bases from V and 1 base from J, with 13 bases in between. The CDR3 extends over 14 amino acids. CDR3 in amino acids: CSAPRGSGTDTQYF. CDR3 in DNA: TGCAGTGCTCCTAGGGGTTCTGGCACAGATACGCAGTATTTT.

J is TRBJ2-3 and V is TRBV12-5; 7 bases match TRBD1. The V segment lost 1 base and the J segment 10 bases; nucleotides outside the gene matches: 8. The CDR3 is made up of 14 amino acids. From germline, CDR1 is LGHNT and CDR2 FRNRAP. The CDR3 DNA reads TGTGCTAGTGGTTTGGCCGGCCTTGGGACAGCGCAGTATTTT. Protein sequence: CASGLAGLGTAQYF.

This sequence joins TRBV24-1 and TRBJ2-3, with D perhaps being TRBD1 or TRBD2 (5 bases each). V lost 3 bases, J lost 4 bases, and 19 bases lay in between. CDR1 KGHDR and CDR2 SFDVKD come from the germline V gene. The CDR3 has 17 amino acids. This chain's CDR3 is CATSDPRDLGRPDTQYF. Here the CDR3 DNA reads TGTGCCACCAGTGATCCACGGGACCTAGGGAGACCAGATACGCAGTATTTT.

As to this clonotype: A read error may account for a junction end that differs from germline. J is TRBJ2-1 and V is TRBV9; the D gene is possibly TRBD2 (6 bases). CDR3 length equals 15 residues. CDR1 is SGDLS, CDR2 YYNGEE, per germline. The CDR3 here is CPSSVAGSRNNEQFF. In nucleotides, the CDR3 is TGTCCCAGCAGCGTGGCCGGGAGTCGAAACAATGAGCAGTTCTTC.

This clonotype was counted once. The rearrangement uses TRBV5-8 and TRBJ2-4, with a weak D call TRBD1 (6 bases). This CDR3 is 17 amino acids long. Trimming shortened V by 2 bases and J by 0 bases, and 15 bases separated the two germline ends. CDR1 and CDR2 (germline): SGHTS, YDEGEE. The DNA of the CDR3 is TGTGCCAGCAGCTTTACCGGGACATCCCTAGCCAAAAACATTCAGTACTTC. Its translation is CASSFTGTSLAKNIQYF.

Many counts were recorded for this clonotype. The rearrangement links TRBV6-6 to TRBJ2-1; no reliable D call. This CDR3 is built from 14 residues. The germline V gene encodes CDR1 MNHNY and CDR2 SVGAGI (reference sequence). The V end lost 0 bases, the J end lost 3 bases, and 6 bases lay between the germline ends. The CDR3 DNA follows: TGTGCCAGCAGTTACTCTAGGGTCTACAATGAGCAGTTCTTC. Residues: CASSYSRVYNEQFF.

The V call is TRBV7-2, the J call TRBJ2-7; D is ambiguous. With 1 base removed from V and 0 bases from J, the gap between germline ends came to 4 bases. The CDR3 has 13 amino acids. Germline V gene lookup returns CDR1 SGHTA and CDR2 FQGNSA. The CDR3 spells CASSLESSYEQYF. Written as DNA, the CDR3 is TGTGCCAGCAGCTTAGAGAGCTCCTACGAGCAGTACTTC.

J is TRBJ2-1 and V is TRBV19; D remains unclear. Germline loops: CDR1 LNHDA, CDR2 SQIVND (reference sequence). Trimming removed 3 bases from V and 2 bases from J, with 11 bases in between. This CDR3 is 15 amino acids long. In nucleotides, the CDR3 is TGTGCCAGTAGTATTAATCGCTCCCCCTACAATGAGCAGTTCTTC. This codes for CASSINRSPYNEQFF. Full variable domain (outside the CDR3, taken from reference TRBV19 and TRBJ2-1): DGGITQSPKYLFRKEGQNVTLSCEQNLNHDAMYWYRQDPGQGLRLIYYSQIVNDFQKGDIAEGYSVSREKKESFPLTVTSAQKNPTAFYLCASSINRSPYNEQFFGPGTRLTVL.

This clonotype was seen only a few times. The CDR3 here is CASSFSHSLGETQYF. DNA for the CDR3: TGTGCCAGCAGTTTCTCCCATTCGTTGGGGGAGACCCAGTACTTC. This sequence joins TRBV6-5 and TRBJ2-5; D is unclear. V was cut by 4 bases and J by 5 bases, with 17 bases left in between. The germline V gene encodes CDR1 MNHEY and CDR2 SVGAGI. The CDR3 runs 15 residues.

The genes are TRBV19 and TRBJ2-2; tentatively, D is TRBD2 (5 bases). Per germline, CDR1 LNHDA and CDR2 SQIVND (reference sequence). Trimming left V 0 bases short and J 2 bases short, with 10 bases between. The CDR3 covers 16 residues. The CDR3 is CASSIDPRLNTGELFF. The DNA of the CDR3 is TGTGCCAGTAGTATAGATCCTCGACTAAACACCGGGGAGCTGTTTTTT.

The chain employs TRBV3-1 and TRBJ2-7; D is unresolved. The V gene's germline CDR1 is LGHDT and CDR2 YNNKEL (reference sequence). The CDR3 runs 13 residues. Trimming took off 2 bases at V and 6 bases at J, with 11 bases between the two ends. Written as DNA, the CDR3 is TGTGCCAGCAGCCAACGGCCAATACCCGAGCAGTACTTC. It is translated as CASSQRPIPEQYF.

The chain carries TRBV7-9 and TRBJ1-2; 9 bases align to TRBD1. The trim removed 3 bases at V and 7 bases at J, leaving 6 bases unmatched. CDR3 length: 14 residues. CDR1 and CDR2 from the germline V gene are SEHNR and FQNEAQ (reference sequence). The CDR3 DNA follows: TGTGCCAGCAGCTTTGGAGACAGGGGGAGTGGCTACACCTTC. Translation gives CASSFGDRGSGYTF.